This TCR beta chain stems from a study of blood T cell repertoires in COVID-19. Study context: Samples representing acute and convalescent COVID-19 were sourced from the United States, Italy and Spain.

Using immunoSEQ multiplex PCR, the repertoire was profiled, and TCRdb retains in-frame clones only, with some absent. Of roughly 240,000 clones listed, approximately 88% were seen once; the top ten hold about 2.5%. V lost 0 bases and J 3 bases, leaving 14 bases between the germline ends. This CDR3 region has 16 residues. Germline CDR1 and CDR2: MNHEY and SMNVEV (reference sequence). This chain links TRBV27 with TRBJ1-1; D is possibly TRBD1 (5 bases). This sequence was found in a middle-aged woman with acute COVID-19. Sequencing was carried out using PBMCs or T cells enriched from blood (not recorded which). CDR3 protein: CASSLSRWGRDTEAFF. The CDR3 region has the DNA TGTGCCAGCAGTTTATCGCGGTGGGGCCGCGACACTGAAGCTTTCTTT.